This entry describes one TCR beta chain. Its matching antigen is unknown. The sample is drawn from a study of PD-1 blockade in classical Hodgkin lymphoma. Study findings and constraints: Baseline TCR diversity was reportedly lower in newly diagnosed patients than in healthy donors. It was reported as lower still in relapsed/refractory patients. Those achieving complete response showed baseline diversity like newly diagnosed patients. CD4+ TCR diversity, unlike CD8+, rose significantly by C4D1.

Time point indicated: cycle 4 day 1 (C4D1), after five to seven weeks of nivolumab. There was relapse after autologous stem cell transplantation in every patient, and there was variation in brentuximab vedotin exposure. Investigators obtained CD8+ T cells from thawed PBMCs by magnetic negative selection. Some clones are missing from TCRdb's copy, which holds only in-frame ones; the method was immunoSEQ multiplex PCR. Among about 20,000 clones, 84% were seen once, and the ten largest hold 7.3%. Germline V lookup: CDR1 MNHNY, CDR2 SVGAGI (reference sequence). V lost 2 bases, J lost 0 bases, and 7 bases lay in between. The CDR3 runs to 15 residues.

The receptor comes from a human donor with classical Hodgkin lymphoma. This chain uses TRBV6-6 with TRBJ2-2, with D possibly TRBD2 on 6 matching bases. Sequenced here: CD8+ T cells from blood, sampled before the fourth cycle of nivolumab. The CDR3 loop is CASSYTSPNTGELFF. The CDR3 DNA follows: TGTGCCAGCAGTTACACTAGCCCGAACACCGGGGAGCTGTTTTTT.